This TCR beta chain was identified in a study of blood T cell repertoires in COVID-19. Study information: Material from acute and convalescent COVID-19 was sourced from the United States, Italy and Spain. Sample material is recorded as cDNA or gDNA derived from T cells, B-cell-depleted T cells, or PBMCs.

Original processing methods: By means of reference gene primer amplification, nucleated cell counts were estimated. Sequencing used immunoSEQ multiplex PCR; TCRdb keeps in-frame clones, though not all of them. That table supplies the V and J calls and clone size; D and trimming were determined from the DNA. This table has approximately 350,000 clones, 70% to 90% appearing once. The trim removed 4 bases at V and 8 bases at J, leaving 3 bases unmatched. This CDR3 is 13 amino acids long. In germline, CDR1 is SEHNR, CDR2 FQNEAQ (reference sequence). Seattle cases were enrolled at active infection and followed longitudinally.

Sequencing was performed on peripheral blood. The rearrangement uses TRBV7-9 and TRBJ1-2; 11 nucleotides match TRBD1. This TCR derives from a woman aged 60-70 years with COVID-19, enrolled during active disease. The CDR3, as DNA: TGTGCCAGCAGCTCGGGACAGGGGGGAGGCTACACCTTC. Translation: CASSSGQGGGYTF.